Following are 21 T cell receptor beta chains from one sample sequenced in a study of OX40 agonist ivuxolimab in advanced cancers. Repertoires were generated with immunoSEQ multiplex PCR, while TCRdb's copy carries only in-frame clones and drops some. The data show under 100,000 clones, with 90% seen just once and 0.15% to 0.2% held by the top ten. The sequencing used CD4+ or CD8+ T cells sorted from blood, collected in a trial of the OX40 agonist ivuxolimab. Receptor source: an adult with an advanced solid tumor such as melanoma, head and neck, liver or kidney cancer.

This sequence joins TRBV11-2 and TRBJ2-5; 7 nucleotides align to TRBD1. Unmatched junction bases numbered 2, after V lost 5 bases and J lost 2 bases. In germline, CDR1 is SGHAT, CDR2 FQNNGV. The CDR3 contains 13 residues. Here the CDR3 reads CASSTGQQETQYF. Written as DNA, the CDR3 is TGTGCCAGCAGCACGGGACAGCAAGAGACCCAGTACTTC.

V usage is TRBV5-1 and J usage is TRBJ2-3; perhaps TRBD2 as D (5 bases). Trimming took off 5 bases at V and 5 bases at J, with 24 bases between the two ends. Germline V gives CDR1 SGHRS, CDR2 YFSETQ. The CDR3 sequence is 17 residues long. In nucleotides, the CDR3 is TGCGCCAGCAGAGGGAGACCTGACCGAAAAGAGATAGATACGCAGTATTTT. It specifies CASRGRPDRKEIDTQYF. The full variable domain, in which reference TRBV5-1 and TRBJ2-3 provide the parts outside the CDR3, is KAGVTQTPRYLIKTRGQQVTLSCSPISGHRSVSWYQQTPGQGLQFLFEYFSETQRNKGNFPGRFSGRQFSNSRSEMNVSTLELGDSALYLCASRGRPDRKEIDTQYFGPGTRLTVL.

The chain uses TRBV6-6 and TRBJ1-5; tentatively, D is TRBD1 (5 bases). This CDR3 contains 15 residues. Germline values: CDR1 MNHNY, CDR2 SVGAGI (reference sequence). Trimming cost V 3 bases and J 0 bases, with 9 bases left between them. The CDR3 here is CASSYGGVSNQPQHF. The CDR3 DNA reads TGTGCCAGCAGTTATGGGGGGGTTAGCAATCAGCCCCAGCATTTT.

This rearrangement joins TRBV27 to TRBJ2-1; 13 bases line up with TRBD2. Germline values: CDR1 MNHEY, CDR2 SMNVEV (reference sequence). With V trimmed by 5 bases and J by 4 bases, 11 bases remained unmatched. This CDR3 has 18 amino acids. The CDR3, as DNA: TGTGCCAGCAGTCTATGGCGGGGACTAGCGGGGAGTTACAATGAGCAGTTCTTC. Its translation: CASSLWRGLAGSYNEQFF.

The V and J genes are TRBV7-2 and TRBJ2-2; no clear D gene. Per germline, CDR1 SGHTA and CDR2 FQGNSA. The V end was cut by 3 bases, the J end by 2 bases, with 10 bases between. The CDR3 covers 15 residues. The CDR3 spells CASSFDSPNTGELFF. The CDR3 DNA reads as TGTGCCAGCAGCTTCGACTCCCCCAACACCGGGGAGCTGTTTTTT. Combining the CDR3 with reference TRBV7-2 and TRBJ2-2 gives the whole variable domain GAGVSQSPSNKVTEKGKDVELRCDPISGHTALYWYRQSLGQGLEFLIYFQGNSAPDKSGLPSDRFSAERTGGSVSTLTIQRTQQEDSAVYLCASSFDSPNTGELFFGEGSRLTVL.

The chain carries TRBV5-8 and TRBJ2-1, with 9 bases aligning to TRBD1. V trimming: 3 bases; J trimming: 12 bases; junction bases outside the gene matches: 4. The CDR3 length is 12 residues. CDR1 is SGHTS and CDR2 is YDEGEE in the germline V gene. CDR3 sequence (DNA): TGTGCCAGCAGCTCTCCGGGACAGGGGCAGTTCTTC. Translation: CASSSPGQGQFF.

The gene calls are TRBV28 and TRBJ1-5; 8 nucleotides agree with TRBD1. The CDR3 length is 14 residues. Germline-derived CDR1 and CDR2 are MDHEN and SYDVKM. V gave up 3 bases and J gave up 6 bases; unmatched junction bases: 4. The CDR3 sequence is CASSFRGPGQPQHF. The DNA for the CDR3 is TGTGCCAGCAGTTTCAGGGGGCCGGGTCAGCCCCAGCATTTT.

This clone has only one observation. The rearrangement uses TRBV7-2 and TRBJ2-1, with D tentatively TRBD2 (6 bases). CDR1 is SGHTA and CDR2 is FQGNSA in the germline V gene. V was cut by 2 bases and J by 5 bases, with 13 bases left in between. CDR3 length: 15 amino acids. The CDR3 DNA follows: TGTGCCAGCAGCTTACGGCGGGGCTACAACAATGAGCAGTTCTTC. Translation: CASSLRRGYNNEQFF.

The chain couples TRBV19 to TRBJ2-2; 10 bases are a match to TRBD2. The CDR3 is made up of 18 amino acids. Unmatched junction bases numbered 6, after V lost 2 bases and J lost 0 bases. Looked up from germline, CDR1 is LNHDA and CDR2 is SQIVND (reference sequence). In nucleotides, the CDR3 is TGTGCCAGTAGTATAAGCCTAGCGGGAGCGACGAACACCGGGGAGCTGTTTTTT. Protein sequence: CASSISLAGATNTGELFF.

This sequence joins TRBV7-9 and TRBJ1-1, with a weak D call TRBD1 (6 bases). Germline CDR1 is SEHNR and CDR2 is FQNEAQ (reference sequence). V was cut by 3 bases and J by 0 bases, with 17 bases left in between. This CDR3 is 17 amino acids long. Here the CDR3 reads CASSFNPGQIMNTEAFF. CDR3 coding DNA: TGTGCCAGCAGCTTTAACCCCGGACAGATCATGAACACTGAAGCTTTCTTT.

Here the CDR3 DNA reads TGCAGCGTTGAAGATAGGACCCCGACAAACTATGGCTACACCTTC. Translation gives CSVEDRTPTNYGYTF. The V call is TRBV29-1, the J call TRBJ1-2; D call uncertain. The CDR3 sequence is 15 residues long. Germline-derived CDR1 and CDR2 are SQVTM and ANQGSEA. V was pared by 0 bases and J by 2 bases, with 13 bases between.

The chain combines TRBV5-6 with TRBJ1-6; D is unclear. Trimming pared 4 bases from V and 5 bases from J, leaving 13 bases between. This CDR3 region has 15 residues. In germline, CDR1 is SGHDT, CDR2 YYEEEE. The CDR3 DNA follows: TGTGCCAGCAGCAGAACCGGGCCTAATAATTCACCCCTCCACTTT. Protein sequence: CASSRTGPNNSPLHF.

The rearrangement links TRBV5-1 to TRBJ1-5; the D is unclear. The V gene lost 0 bases and the J gene lost 6 bases, with 7 bases spanning the gap. The CDR3 is made up of 13 amino acids. Germline CDR1 is SGHRS and CDR2 is YFSETQ. CDR3 in DNA: TGCGCCAGCAGCTTGGCCGGGGTTCAGCCCCAGCATTTT. Protein product: CASSLAGVQPQHF.

This clone has just a few counts. The chain carries TRBV7-2 and TRBJ1-2; D possibly corresponds to TRBD1 (6 bases). CDR1 is SGHTA, CDR2 FQGNSA, per germline. Trimming left V 3 bases short and J 8 bases short, with 10 bases between. This CDR3 spans 12 amino acids. CDR3 region: CASSFPGVGYTF. The CDR3 DNA sequence: TGTGCCAGCAGCTTTCCAGGGGTGGGCTACACCTTC.

The J gene is TRBJ1-5, the V gene TRBV7-2; D unresolved. The germline V gene has CDR1 SGHTA and CDR2 FQGNSA. V was cut by 0 bases and J by 4 bases, with 10 bases left in between. The CDR3 covers 15 residues. CDR3 sequence reads: CASSLAVGPNQPQHF. CDR3 bases: TGTGCCAGCAGCTTAGCTGTAGGCCCAAATCAGCCCCAGCATTTT.

The rearrangement joins TRBV5-1 to TRBJ2-7; 11 nucleotides align to TRBD1. The germline V gene encodes CDR1 SGHRS and CDR2 YFSETQ. V shed 3 bases, J shed 5 bases, and the junction held 4 bases outside the gene matches. CDR3 length: 14 residues. CDR3 residues: CASSSRDRGNEQYF. The CDR3 region has the DNA TGCGCCAGCAGCTCGAGGGACAGGGGGAACGAGCAGTACTTC.

This clone has a single count. The rearrangement links TRBV27 to TRBJ1-1, with a tentative D call TRBD1 (6 bases). V gave up 5 bases and J gave up 0 bases, with 13 bases separating them. The CDR3 loop spans 15 amino acids. Germline values: CDR1 MNHEY, CDR2 SMNVEV (reference sequence). The CDR3 region is CASSSQGRMNTEAFF. The CDR3 DNA reads as TGTGCCAGCAGTAGTCAGGGGCGCATGAACACTGAAGCTTTCTTT.

The chain uses TRBV5-1 and TRBJ2-3; D is uncertain. There are 12 residues in the CDR3. Germline loops: CDR1 SGHRS, CDR2 YFSETQ. Trimming stripped 4 bases from V and 2 bases from J, with 5 bases between. CDR3 loop: CASSENTDTQYF. CDR3 nucleotide sequence: TGCGCCAGCAGCGAAAACACAGATACGCAGTATTTT.

This chain links TRBV10-1 with TRBJ1-1, with D uncertain. Germline loops: CDR1 WNHNN, CDR2 SYGVQD (reference sequence). V gave up 2 bases and J gave up 9 bases, with 10 bases separating them. The CDR3 contains 12 residues. CDR3 nucleotides: TGCGCCAGCAGTGAGAACTTGGGCCAAGCTTTCTTT. It is translated as CASSENLGQAFF.

The CDR3 loop reads CASSPTSGGLYEQYF. DNA for the CDR3: TGTGCCAGCAGCCCTACTAGCGGGGGGCTTTACGAGCAGTACTTC. The genes are TRBV7-3 and TRBJ2-7; 12 nucleotides match TRBD2. V lost 5 bases, J lost 4 bases, and 6 bases stayed unmatched. CDR1 and CDR2 (germline): SGHTA, FQGTGA. This CDR3 spans 15 amino acids.

The V call is TRBV5-1, the J call TRBJ1-1; D remains ambiguous. CDR1 is SGHRS and CDR2 is YFSETQ in the germline V gene. The CDR3 is 16 residues long. V lost 5 bases and J 2 bases, leaving 19 bases between the germline ends. The CDR3 spells CASRSSPTHVNTEAFF. For the CDR3, the DNA is TGCGCCAGCAGATCCTCGCCCACCCACGTAAACACTGAAGCTTTCTTT.